This T cell receptor beta chain stems from a study of CD8 T cells in ankylosing spondylitis (dated by TCRdb to about 2017). Context from the whole study: The study profiled T cell receptor beta repertoires in healthy donors and ankylosing spondylitis patients to find disease-linked TCR variants. In total, the full study cohort was made up of some 110 healthy donors and roughly 27 ankylosing spondylitis patients. Peripheral blood was sampled, and synovial fluid was also collected from ankylosing spondylitis patients.

With respect to this clonotype: Its cognate antigen has yet to be identified. No base qualities exist here, and no much larger clone lies one base off it.

The CDR3 holds 15 amino acids from the cysteine to the phenylalanine. Only the CDR3 DNA is retained, 45 bases long and in frame from the first base. The junction shows trimming of 4 bases on V and 7 bases on J, and the gene matches do not reach 11 bases of it. Taken from the germline V gene, the CDR1 and CDR2 loops are SGHTA and FQGNSA. Sequenced using an Illumina HiSeq 2500. TCR beta libraries were prepared by quantitative 5'-RACE with molecular barcodes. As for how the authors treated the data: Disease-linked TCR variants were identified with a new computational method built on a probabilistic model of VDJ rearrangement. TCRdb reworked the public reads: Q25 trimming with fastp, MiXCR clone assembly, productive beta chains retained. Here each entry gathers all rows of one CDR3 protein and keeps the most common genes and DNA. The V and J calls come from TCRdb's annotation, not from the publication. The sample has around 220,000 distinct CDR3 sequences on record, approximately 20% of them singletons. About 39% of the sample belongs to the ten largest clones.

Results and caveats for the whole study, not just this receptor: The disease-linked clones were reported to be significantly enriched in matched synovial fluid samples from ankylosing spondylitis patients. The disease-linked clones had a CD8+ phenotype and were found at relatively low frequencies in peripheral blood. Some motif variants were previously reported in synovial fluid and blood of reactive arthritis patients, suggesting common disease-initiation mechanisms. Blood from ankylosing spondylitis patients appeared to be characterized by a TCR beta motif composed of eight or nine highly homologous amino acid variants.

This TCR derives from a male donor with ankylosing spondylitis. The specimen was blood, either unsorted or a sorted T cell fraction (not recorded which). The chain was built from TRBV7-2 and TRBJ2-7, and 9 junction bases match TRBD1. The nucleotide sequence is TGTGCCAGCAGCTCACCGTACACAGGGGGCTGGGAGCAGTACTTC. The translation is CASSSPYTGGWEQYF.